Below, one T cell receptor (beta chain) is given with its context. This clonotype was found a few times. Its recognized antigen is unknown. One base away there is no much larger clone; base qualities are not given. These data are taken from a study of T-cell reconstitution after alpha-beta-depleted transplantation in children (dated by TCRdb to 2016 to 2018). About the full investigation: The study quantitatively tracked T-cell immune reconstitution after TCRalphabeta/CD19-depleted allogeneic hematopoietic cell transplantation in children using TCR repertoire profiling.

The germline V gene provides CDR1 MNHEY and CDR2 SVGAGI. Trimmed from V: 2 bases; trimmed from J: 2 bases; junction bases lacking a gene match: 3. The CDR3 spans 15 residues, from the cysteine through the phenylalanine. Only the CDR3 DNA is retained, 45 bases long and in frame from the first base. To prepare the library, PCR was applied. This sample was sequenced with an Illumina HiSeq 2500. TCR libraries were prepared with molecular barcoding, using unique molecular identifiers to normalize TCRbeta repertoire quantification. TCRdb passed the public sequencing reads through fastp at Q25 and MiXCR, retaining productive beta sequences. Rows are unified per CDR3 protein, each entry keeping the most common DNA and genes. The table for this sample lists approximately 490,000 distinct CDR3 sequences; under 15% of them were counted only once. Approximately 5.4% of the sample is in the top ten clones.

Material: PBMCs from the stem cell graft donor, obtained from the stem cell graft. The clonotype comes from a human donor who donated a stem cell graft to a child with combined immunodeficiency. This chain joins TRBV6-5 to TRBJ2-1, with 7 middle bases fitting TRBD2. The nucleotide sequence is TGTGCCAGCAGTTACCGCGGGGGACCCTACAATGAGCAGTTCTTC. Its protein product is CASSYRGGPYNEQFF.